The clone carrying this T cell receptor (beta chain) has a count of ten or more. The target antigen is unknown. This specimen comes from a study of T cell repertoires in cytomegalovirus infection. Study overall: Both CMV infection and a matching HLA type were indicated by public TCR beta signatures.

Findings of the study overall: Ex vivo, HLA-C-restricted CMV-specific TCR beta clonotypes prevailed over the rest of the response.

In TCRdb, the reads were re-called with MiXCR into one record per CDR3 protein. The table includes about 130,000 distinct CDR3 sequences, roughly 9% detected once. The specimen sequenced was PBMCs. This receptor was obtained from a human donor in good health (CMV status not recorded). Some clones in this sample may be carry-over from other donors' samples.

CDR3 sequence: CASSQDLERGDEKLFF. CDR3 in DNA: TGTGCCAGCAGCCAAGATCTGGAGAGAGGGGATGAAAAACTGTTTTTT. The chain recombines TRBV14 with TRBJ1-4; D is possibly TRBD1 (5 bases). Trimming cost V 0 bases and J 6 bases, with 14 bases left between them. The CDR3 is 16 residues long. CDR1 SGHDN and CDR2 FVKESK come from the germline V gene. The complete variable domain, with remaining parts taken from reference TRBV14 and TRBJ1-4, reads EAGVTQFPSHSVIEKGQTVTLRCDPISGHDNLYWYRRVMGKEIKFLLHFVKESKQDESGMPNNRFLAERTGGTYSTLKVQPAELEDSGVYFCASSQDLERGDEKLFFGSGTQLSVL.